This TCR beta chain appears in the sequencing data of a study of cytomegalovirus exposure and HLA in healthy donors. In the study overall: Researchers found that less than 90% of just under 400 genotyped donors fell within the Caucasian-associated ancestry cluster.

With regard to this clone: The target antigen is unknown.

PCR amplification relied on 60 Vbeta primers (plus 13 Jbeta primers). Using immunoSEQ multiplex PCR, the repertoire was profiled, and TCRdb retains in-frame clones only, with some absent. The table records about 100,000 clones, over 70% of them present only once. The length of the CDR3 is 16 residues. Trimming cost V 8 bases and J 5 bases; bases outside gene matches: 12. Germline-derived CDR1 and CDR2 are SNHLY and FYNNEI. Everyone who donated was a healthy bone marrow donor. Study findings and constraints: Later, an analysis showed that TCR beta chains associated with HLA were more clonally expanded than others that were equally common. As a later analysis showed, several of the most significant clusters appeared to be linked to common viral pathogens.

The TCR originated in a man in his fifties in good health and CMV-seronegative. Material for sequencing was PBMCs. The J gene is TRBJ1-6, the V gene TRBV2; 7 bases line up with TRBD1. The CDR3 DNA sequence: TGTGCCAGCCAGCGGCAGGGGGTTGCTAATAATTCACCCCTCCACTTT. It translates to CASQRQGVANNSPLHF.